These 27 T cell receptor beta chains originate from one sample sequenced in a study of T cell changes during pregnancy in multiple sclerosis. The data were produced by immunoSEQ multiplex PCR, yet TCRdb's version contains in-frame clones alone and is incomplete. The sample consists of 60,000 or so clones, around 87% of them appearing once. The sequenced sample was peripheral blood from another person, used as feeder cells. The origin of the receptors is a human donor whose cells served as feeder cells for cultures in a pregnancy study.

The chain employs TRBV27 and TRBJ1-1; 9 bases agree with TRBD1. Unmatched junction bases numbered 7, after V lost 5 bases and J lost 6 bases. The CDR3 runs 14 residues. Germline assignment: CDR1 MNHEY and CDR2 SMNVEV (reference sequence). In nucleotides, the CDR3 is TGTGCCAGCAGTCGCCCGGACAGGGGCGCTGAAGCTTTCTTT. As protein: CASSRPDRGAEAFF.

The rearrangement uses TRBV10-3 and TRBJ2-2; 12 nucleotides align to TRBD1. The germline gives CDR1 ENHRY, CDR2 SYGVKD. V trimming: 6 bases; J trimming: 5 bases; junction bases outside the gene matches: 7. CDR3 length: 16 residues. The CDR3 sequence: CAIRGTGGEFTGELFF. The CDR3 coding sequence is TGTGCCATCAGAGGGACAGGGGGCGAATTTACCGGGGAGCTGTTTTTT.

This chain uses TRBV19 with TRBJ1-2, with 7 bases matching TRBD1. Per the germline V gene, CDR1 is LNHDA and CDR2 is SQIVND (reference sequence). After removal of 2 bases from V and 5 bases from J, the junction contained 14 bases not matched to a gene. CDR3 length: 17 residues. This CDR3 is CASSISLRQGMKYGYTF. The CDR3 nucleotides read TGTGCCAGTAGTATAAGCCTCCGACAGGGAATGAAGTATGGCTACACCTTC.

V and J are TRBV18 and TRBJ2-7; perhaps TRBD1 as D (5 bases). Looked up from germline, CDR1 is KGHSH and CDR2 is LQKENI. This CDR3 is 12 amino acids long. V lost 3 bases, J lost 3 bases, and 6 bases lay in between. CDR3 sequence (DNA): TGTGCCAGCTCACCCGACAGCTACGAGCAGTACTTC. Its translation is CASSPDSYEQYF. The full variable domain, in which reference TRBV18 and TRBJ2-7 provide the parts outside the CDR3, is NAGVMQNPRHLVRRRGQEARLRCSPMKGHSHVYWYRQLPEEGLKFMVYLQKENIIDESGMPKERFSAEFPKEGPSILRIQQVVRGDSAAYFCASSPDSYEQYFGPGTRLTVT.

The chain employs TRBV5-6 and TRBJ2-7, with 10 bases identical to TRBD2. V lost 5 bases, J lost 5 bases, and 13 bases stayed unmatched. The CDR3 has 16 amino acids. Per germline, CDR1 SGHDT and CDR2 YYEEEE. CDR3 bases: TGTGCCAGCAGTATCCTAGCGGGAGTATCCGCCCACGAGCAGTACTTC. Translation: CASSILAGVSAHEQYF.

This clone is labeled as medium-sized. This chain uses TRBV6-1 with TRBJ2-2; D gene unclear. CDR1 MNHNS and CDR2 SASEGT come from the germline V gene. The length of the CDR3 is 13 residues. The CDR3 coding sequence is TGTGCATGGGCAGGAACTAACACCGGGGAGCTGTTTTTT. This encodes CAWAGTNTGELFF.

The chain uses TRBV5-1 and TRBJ2-5, with 7 positions matching TRBD1. The germline CDR1 and CDR2 sequences are SGHRS and YFSETQ. V shed 3 bases, J shed 3 bases, and the junction held 5 bases outside the gene matches. The CDR3 sequence is 14 residues long. The CDR3 protein is CASSSGQPEETQYF. CDR3 in DNA: TGCGCCAGCAGCTCGGGACAGCCAGAAGAGACCCAGTACTTC.

The chain joins TRBV20-1 to TRBJ2-7, with D unclear. The CDR3 contains 11 residues. In germline, CDR1 is DFQATT, CDR2 SNEGSKA (reference sequence). V shed 2 bases and J shed 4 bases, with 6 bases lying between them. CDR3 residues: CSARSLYEQYF. CDR3 DNA sequence: TGCAGTGCTAGATCCCTGTACGAGCAGTACTTC.

This chain links TRBV5-4 with TRBJ1-3, with a possible D match to TRBD1 (5 bases). V dropped 0 bases and J dropped 3 bases, with 10 bases sitting between them. The CDR3 is 15 residues long. Germline lookup yields CDR1 SGHNT and CDR2 YYREEE (reference sequence). CDR3 sequence: CASSLDRRDGNTIYF. Written as DNA, the CDR3 is TGTGCCAGCAGCTTGGATCGCAGGGATGGAAACACCATATATTTT.

The V and J genes are TRBV5-1 and TRBJ2-6; D may be TRBD1 or TRBD2 (5 bases each). This CDR3 region has 17 residues. Per germline, CDR1 SGHRS and CDR2 YFSETQ. Deletions cut 0 bases from V and 0 bases from J, with 10 bases between. The DNA for the CDR3 is TGCGCCAGCAGCTTGGACGGGACGGCCTCTGGGGCCAACGTCCTGACTTTC. Translating it yields CASSLDGTASGANVLTF.

The V call is TRBV18, the J call TRBJ1-1; no firm D call. The V and J ends lost 8 bases and 9 bases respectively, with 13 bases between them. Per germline, CDR1 KGHSH and CDR2 LQKENI. The CDR3 contains 11 residues. CDR3 amino acids: CASGSDKKAFF. CDR3 nucleotides: TGTGCCAGCGGGTCGGATAAGAAAGCTTTCTTT.

This clone was picked up one time. The rearrangement joins TRBV28 to TRBJ1-5, with TRBD1 matching over 7 bases. V trimming: 0 bases; J trimming: 3 bases; junction bases outside the gene matches: 5. The CDR3 has 16 amino acids. Germline CDR1 MDHEN, CDR2 SYDVKM. The CDR3 DNA follows: TGTGCCAGCAGTTTATGGGGGGACAGCTACAATCAGCCCCAGCATTTT. This encodes CASSLWGDSYNQPQHF.

J is TRBJ2-3 and V is TRBV10-3, with 9 positions matching TRBD2. The CDR3 runs to 17 residues. Germline V lookup: CDR1 ENHRY, CDR2 SYGVKD. V shed 2 bases, J shed 4 bases, and the junction held 10 bases outside the gene matches. In DNA form, the CDR3 reads TGTGCCATCAGTGAGGGCAGCGGGAGGAGGAGGGCAGATACGCAGTATTTT. Translating it yields CAISEGSGRRRADTQYF.

This chain connects TRBV27 to TRBJ1-5, with 7 bases that match TRBD1. The CDR3 loop spans 14 amino acids. Germline values: CDR1 MNHEY, CDR2 SMNVEV (reference sequence). With V trimmed by 2 bases and J by 6 bases, 4 bases remained unmatched. In DNA form, the CDR3 reads TGTGCCAGCAGTTTAAGCAGGGGGAGTCAGCCCCAGCATTTT. Translating it yields CASSLSRGSQPQHF.

V gene TRBV6-1 combines with J gene TRBJ1-5; 10 nucleotides agree with TRBD1. The CDR3 is made up of 16 amino acids. The V and J ends lost 3 bases and 4 bases, in that order; junction bases with no gene match: 6. Germline assignment: CDR1 MNHNS and CDR2 SASEGT. The CDR3 bases are TGTGCCAGCAGTGACCCGGGACAGGGGTTGAATCAGCCCCAGCATTTT. Translating it yields CASSDPGQGLNQPQHF.

The chain uses TRBV18 and TRBJ1-1; D perhaps matches TRBD1 (5 bases). Germline-derived CDR1 and CDR2 are KGHSH and LQKENI. V was clipped by 4 bases and J by 1 base, with 10 bases between them. CDR3 length: 14 residues. CDR3 nucleotide sequence: TGTGCCAGCTCACTTCAGGGCCCGAACACTGAAGCTTTCTTT. It yields the protein CASSLQGPNTEAFF. Supplemented by reference TRBV18 and TRBJ1-1, the full variable domain reads NAGVMQNPRHLVRRRGQEARLRCSPMKGHSHVYWYRQLPEEGLKFMVYLQKENIIDESGMPKERFSAEFPKEGPSILRIQQVVRGDSAAYFCASSLQGPNTEAFFGQGTRLTVV.

V and J are TRBV9 and TRBJ1-2; no reliable D call. Trimming left V 3 bases short and J 1 base short, with 22 bases between. Germline CDR1 is SGDLS and CDR2 is YYNGEE. The CDR3 sequence is 18 residues long. The CDR3 reads CASSASDTAELFNYGYTF. CDR3 DNA: TGTGCCAGCAGCGCCTCCGACACGGCCGAATTATTTAACTATGGCTACACCTTC.

The chain couples TRBV5-1 to TRBJ2-7; no clear D. V dropped 0 bases and J dropped 4 bases, with 5 bases sitting between them. The CDR3 is 12 residues long. Germline V lookup: CDR1 SGHRS, CDR2 YFSETQ. The CDR3 is CASSLEGYEQYF. CDR3 coding DNA: TGCGCCAGCAGCTTGGAGGGTTACGAGCAGTACTTC. Variable domain in full (rest from reference TRBV5-1 and TRBJ2-7): KAGVTQTPRYLIKTRGQQVTLSCSPISGHRSVSWYQQTPGQGLQFLFEYFSETQRNKGNFPGRFSGRQFSNSRSEMNVSTLELGDSALYLCASSLEGYEQYFGPGTRLTVT.

The chain couples TRBV6-1 to TRBJ1-1; 7 nucleotides line up with TRBD1. V trimming: 10 bases; J trimming: 2 bases; junction bases outside the gene matches: 10. Germline loops: CDR1 MNHNS, CDR2 SASEGT. This CDR3 has 14 amino acids. CDR3 protein: CATATGDSNTEAFF. The CDR3 region has the DNA TGTGCCACCGCTACAGGGGACTCTAACACTGAAGCTTTCTTT.

The chain carries TRBV5-1 and TRBJ2-7; tentative D call: TRBD1 (6 bases). Between the trimmed V and J ends, which lost 5 bases and 2 bases, there was a span of 17 bases. The CDR3 is 15 residues long. Looked up from germline, CDR1 is SGHRS and CDR2 is YFSETQ. CDR3 in amino acids: CASRTAGEFPYEQYF. The CDR3 DNA is TGCGCCAGCAGGACGGCAGGGGAGTTCCCCTACGAGCAGTACTTC.

This clone was seen only once. This sequence joins TRBV15 and TRBJ1-5; no clear D gene. CDR3 size: 14 residues. V lost 0 bases, J lost 9 bases, and 12 bases lay in between. Germline V gene data show CDR1 as LNHNV and CDR2 as YYDKDF (reference sequence). Here the CDR3 reads CATSRDRSSWPQHF. CDR3 DNA sequence: TGTGCCACCAGCAGAGATCGAAGCTCATGGCCCCAGCATTTT.

V is TRBV7-9 and J is TRBJ1-2; D is possibly TRBD1 (6 bases). The CDR3 runs 16 residues. The germline gives CDR1 SEHNR, CDR2 FQNEAQ (reference sequence). V dropped 3 bases and J dropped 6 bases, with 20 bases sitting between them. The CDR3 coding sequence is TGTGCCAGCAGCTTGGGCACTCCGACAGGTGGAAATGGCTACACCTTC. Residues: CASSLGTPTGGNGYTF.

The rearrangement links TRBV5-1 to TRBJ2-7; 9 nucleotides line up with TRBD1. The CDR3 sequence is 16 residues long. Germline trimming cut 5 bases from V and 2 bases from J; bases unmatched to any gene: 11. The germline V gene has CDR1 SGHRS and CDR2 YFSETQ. CDR3 in amino acids: CASRFLPGQGTYEQYF. The CDR3 DNA reads as TGCGCCAGCAGGTTCCTCCCGGGACAGGGAACCTACGAGCAGTACTTC.

This chain connects TRBV6-4 to TRBJ2-5, with D hard to call. Trimming removed 8 bases from V and 5 bases from J, with 15 bases in between. Germline values: CDR1 MRHNA, CDR2 SNTAGT. The CDR3 runs 13 residues. CDR3 DNA: TGTGCCAGCGCTGTGGCCGGTGGGGAGACCCAGTACTTC. It is translated as CASAVAGGETQYF.

The chain is built from TRBV4-3 and TRBJ1-2; 12 positions match TRBD1. Germline CDR1 and CDR2: LGHNA and YSLEER. CDR3 length: 16 residues. V dropped 1 base and J dropped 4; count of bases not matched to a gene: 4. The CDR3: CASSQGRDRGLYGYTF. Here the CDR3 DNA reads TGCGCCAGCAGCCAAGGCCGGGACAGGGGGCTCTATGGCTACACCTTC.

CDR3 loop: CASSELAGQGPEAFF. The CDR3 nucleotides are TGTGCCAGCAGTGAATTAGCGGGACAGGGACCTGAAGCTTTCTTT. The V and J genes are TRBV6-1 and TRBJ1-1; 9 nucleotides match TRBD1. Unmatched junction bases numbered 7, after V lost 2 bases and J lost 6 bases. This CDR3 spans 15 amino acids. Germline CDR1 MNHNS, CDR2 SASEGT.

This chain connects TRBV2 to TRBJ2-7; perhaps TRBD1 as D (6 bases). The V gene's germline CDR1 is SNHLY and CDR2 FYNNEI. Between the trimmed V and J ends, which lost 7 bases and 3 bases, there was a span of 7 bases. The CDR3 is 11 amino acids. The CDR3 bases are TGTGCCAGCAAGGACAGCTACGAGCAGTACTTC. Translated: CASKDSYEQYF.